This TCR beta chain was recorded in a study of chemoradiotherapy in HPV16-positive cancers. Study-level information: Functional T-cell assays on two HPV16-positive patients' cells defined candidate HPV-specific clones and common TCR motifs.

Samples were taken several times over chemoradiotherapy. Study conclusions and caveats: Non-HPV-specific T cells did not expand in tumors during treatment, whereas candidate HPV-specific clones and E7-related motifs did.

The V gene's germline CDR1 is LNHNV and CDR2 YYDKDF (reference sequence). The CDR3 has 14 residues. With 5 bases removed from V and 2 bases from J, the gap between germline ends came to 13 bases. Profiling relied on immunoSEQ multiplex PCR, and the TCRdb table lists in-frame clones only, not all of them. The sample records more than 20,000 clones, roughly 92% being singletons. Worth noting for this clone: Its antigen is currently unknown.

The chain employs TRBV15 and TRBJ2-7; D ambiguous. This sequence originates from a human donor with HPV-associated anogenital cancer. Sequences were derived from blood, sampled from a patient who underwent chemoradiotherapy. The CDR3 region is CATSVSASTYEQYF. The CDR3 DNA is TGTGCCACCAGCGTATCCGCTTCTACCTACGAGCAGTACTTC.